The sequence of this T cell receptor beta chain was determined in a study of blood T cells in healthy people across ages. After removal of 6 bases from V and 3 bases from J, the junction contained 11 bases not matched to a gene. Germline V CDR1 and CDR2: DFQATT, SNEGSKA (reference sequence). The CDR3 has 15 amino acids. PCR was performed a second time for 7 to 11 cycles using a sample-barcoded 5' primer and a J-beta primer mix. TCRdb fed the 5' RACE reads into MiXCR, producing one record per CDR3 protein. In the table there are about 970,000 distinct CDR3 sequences, roughly 51% of which are singletons. The donors, healthy Caucasians from Russia, were aged roughly 6 to 95. Samples each yielded at least 6 micrograms of total RNA.

V and J are TRBV20-1 and TRBJ2-3, with TRBD1 matching over 8 bases. This receptor was identified in a woman aged 55-70 years in good health. Sequencing used blood. The CDR3 DNA reads as TGCAGTGCAGGGGACAGGCAATACGCTACAGATACGCAGTATTTT. This encodes CSAGDRQYATDTQYF.